The rows below give T cell receptor beta chains drawn from one sample of a study of identical twins. MiXCR, run by TCRdb on the 5' RACE reads, gives a single entry per CDR3 protein. The sample shows hundreds of thousands of distinct CDR3 sequences, 10% to 15% of them seen only once. These data are also associated with another study on yellow fever vaccine responses in identical twins.

The sequenced sample consisted of PBMCs. These receptors were taken from a woman aged 18-30 years in good health. The CDR3 runs from the conserved cysteine through the conserved F or W. Each record gives: J gene, D gene, clone size, V gene, CDR3 DNA, CDR3 protein. D genes are given only for firm matches. Clone size is stated in some rows and not others, as once, few, many or a class when expanded.

TRBJ2-3,TRBD2,many,TRBV28,TGTGCCACCGAGCGGGGGGTTTATGATACGCAGTATTTT,CATERGVYDTQYF
TRBJ2-7,-,few,TRBV6-5,TGTGCCAGCAAAATCGGACAGAGCGAGCAGTACTTC,CASKIGQSEQYF
TRBJ2-1,-,-,TRBV5-1,TGCGCCAGCAGCAGAAAAGGACAGTACTCCTACAATGAGCAGTTCTTC,CASSRKGQYSYNEQFF
TRBJ2-2,-,few,TRBV5-1,TGCGCCAGCAGCTTGTCGATGCCGAACACCGGGGAGCTGTTTTTT,CASSLSMPNTGELFF
TRBJ2-3,-,-,TRBV28,TGTGCCAGCAGCTCCCGACGGATCACAGATACGCAGTATTTT,CASSSRRITDTQYF
TRBJ2-7,TRBD1,-,TRBV5-1,TGCGCCAGCAGCCCCGGACAGGGGCTATCCTACGAGCAGTACTTC,CASSPGQGLSYEQYF
TRBJ2-1,-,many,TRBV12-3/TRBV12-4,TGTGCCAGCAGGGGGGCGCAGAGGGTCAATGAGCAGTTCTTC,CASRGAQRVNEQFF
TRBJ2-7,TRBD2,few,TRBV4-2,TGTGCCAGCAGCCAAGATTTAAGGACTAGCGGGAGGGCCGGAGAGCAGTACTTC,CASSQDLRTSGRAGEQYF
TRBJ2-2,TRBD2,many,TRBV12-3/TRBV12-4,TGTGCCAGCAGTTCGGGAGGCACCGGGGAGCTGTTTTTT,CASSSGGTGELFF
TRBJ1-1,-,-,TRBV4-1,TGCGCCAGCAGCCCAGGTTCGTGGGAAGCTTTCTTT,CASSPGSWEAFF
TRBJ1-2,-,-,TRBV16,TGTGCCAGCAGCCAATCGCTGCCGGGATATGGCTACACCTTC,CASSQSLPGYGYTF
TRBJ1-2,-,-,TRBV6-1,TGTGCCAGCAGCGCCCGAGGGGCATATATAGCTAACTATGGCTACACCTTC,CASSARGAYIANYGYTF
TRBJ2-2,-,-,TRBV11-1,TGTGCCAGCAGCTTTAATGTTATCGGCCGGGGGAACACCGGGGAGCTGTTTTTT,CASSFNVIGRGNTGELFF
TRBJ1-1,-,-,TRBV12-3/TRBV12-4,TGTGCCAGCAGTTTGCCCCCGGGGGGGGGGGCTTTCTTT,CASSLPPGGGAFF
TRBJ2-7,TRBD1,-,TRBV28,TGTGCCACCATTATCGACAGGGGGCAGGGCGAGCAGTACTTC,CATIIDRGQGEQYF
TRBJ2-1,-,-,TRBV19,TGTGCCAGTAGTATAGAGAACTTCTATGAGCAGTTCTTC,CASSIENFYEQFF
TRBJ2-3,-,few,TRBV27,TGTGCCAGCAGTTTAGGGTTATCCGGGGGTGGAGATACGCAGTATTTT,CASSLGLSGGGDTQYF
TRBJ2-1,TRBD2,many,TRBV5-1,TGCGCCAGCAGGAAGGGACTAGCGGGATTCGATGAGCAGTTCTTC,CASRKGLAGFDEQFF
TRBJ2-3,-,-,TRBV13,TGTGCCAGCAGCTTAGAGTGGGCGGATACGCAGTATTTT,CASSLEWADTQYF
TRBJ1-5,TRBD1,-,TRBV12-3/TRBV12-4,TGTGCCAGCAGCTTTAATACAGGGGGCGGCCAGCCCCAGCATTTT,CASSFNTGGGQPQHF
TRBJ2-7,-,few,TRBV7-8,TGTGCCAGCAGCTTAGCGGAGATGGGGCACGAGCAGTACTTC,CASSLAEMGHEQYF
TRBJ2-1,-,-,TRBV2,TGTGCCACCTTAGCGGAGGGGGGGAATGAGCAGTTCTTC,CATLAEGGNEQFF
TRBJ2-7,-,-,TRBV7-9,TGTGCCAGCAGCTCCGGGGGACAGCATTACGAGCAGTACTTC,CASSSGGQHYEQYF
TRBJ1-5,-,many,TRBV20-1,TGCAGTGCTAGTACAGGGTTGCGCAATCAGCCCCAGCATTTT,CSASTGLRNQPQHF
TRBJ1-5,-,many,TRBV5-1,TGCGCCAGCAGCTTAGGCGCAGCCCAGCATTTT,CASSLGAAQHF
TRBJ1-5,-,many,TRBV5-1,TGCGCCAGCAGCTTGGCCCCGGATAGCAATCAGCCCCAGCATTTT,CASSLAPDSNQPQHF
TRBJ2-1,TRBD2,-,TRBV6-2/TRBV6-3,TGTGCCAGTATTACTAGCGTAGGCAATGAGCAGTTCTTC,CASITSVGNEQFF
TRBJ2-3,-,-,TRBV7-3,TGTGCCAGCAGCTTAAGACAGGGAGGTAGAACGCAGTATTTT,CASSLRQGGRTQYF
TRBJ2-7,-,-,TRBV6-5,TGTGCCAGCAGTTCGGGACCTGGGGACGAGCAGTACTTC,CASSSGPGDEQYF
TRBJ1-6,-,few,TRBV18,TGTGCCAGCTCACCGTTCAGGGGAAGATATAATTCACCCCTCCACTTT,CASSPFRGRYNSPLHF
TRBJ2-3,-,many,TRBV25-1,TGTGCCAGCAGGGTAACGAGCACAGATACGCAGTATTTT,CASRVTSTDTQYF
TRBJ2-7,TRBD2,-,TRBV7-2,TGTGCCAGCAGCGCCGGGACTAGAAACGAGCAGTACTTC,CASSAGTRNEQYF
TRBJ2-7,-,-,TRBV20-1,TGCAGTGCTAGAGCGCGGCGGGACTACGAGCAGTACTTC,CSARARRDYEQYF
TRBJ1-4,-,many,TRBV7-9,TGTGCCAGCAGCTTAGGGGCGGGAGCAACTAATGAAAAACTGTTTTTT,CASSLGAGATNEKLFF
TRBJ2-2,-,few,TRBV12-3/TRBV12-4,TGTGCCAGCAGTCCACAAACTTTAGCGTCCGTATTCGGGGAGCTGTTTTTT,CASSPQTLASVFGELFF
TRBJ2-1,TRBD1,few,TRBV12-3/TRBV12-4,TGTGCCAGCAACCCTCTGACAGGGTCGGGCAATGAGCAGTTCTTC,CASNPLTGSGNEQFF
TRBJ2-1,TRBD1,-,TRBV7-3,TGTGCCAGCAGCTCCCGTCCCGGGACAGGGTCGATGTCAGATGAGCAGTTCTTC,CASSSRPGTGSMSDEQFF
TRBJ2-2,-,few,TRBV5-1,TGCGCCAGCAGTCTGGGGTGGTTGACCGGGGAGCTGTTTTTT,CASSLGWLTGELFF
TRBJ2-5,TRBD2,few,TRBV9,TGTGCCAGCAGCGTACTAGCGGGGCAGTACCAAGAGACCCAGTACTTC,CASSVLAGQYQETQYF
TRBJ1-3,TRBD1,few,TRBV3-1,TGTGCCAGCAGCCAACTAGGACAGGCGTCCTCTGGAAACACCATATATTTT,CASSQLGQASSGNTIYF
TRBJ1-1,-,-,TRBV12-3/TRBV12-4,TGTGCCAGCCGCGGGGTGTGGGATGATACTGAAGCTTTCTTT,CASRGVWDDTEAFF
TRBJ1-1,-,many,TRBV2,TGTGCCAGCAGTGAAGCGGGGGGACATTTCACTGAAGCTTTCTTT,CASSEAGGHFTEAFF
TRBJ2-1,-,few,TRBV20-1,TGCAGTGCTACACGAACCGGGACTCAAAGCGCCTACAATGAGCAGTTCTTC,CSATRTGTQSAYNEQFF
TRBJ2-1,TRBD2,-,TRBV7-6,TGTGCCAGCAGTTTAGGGGGACTAGCGGGATTGTTCTTC,CASSLGGLAGLFF
TRBJ2-3,-,-,TRBV11-2,TGTGCCAGCAGCGGCCCCCTTACCTCAATCGCAGATACGCAGTATTTT,CASSGPLTSIADTQYF
TRBJ1-1,-,few,TRBV5-5,TGTGCCAGCAGCGCGGAACTAAACACTGAAGCTTTCTTT,CASSAELNTEAFF
TRBJ1-6,-,few,TRBV7-9,TGTGCCAGCAGCCGGGACTCGCCCCTCCACTTT,CASSRDSPLHF
TRBJ2-3,-,few,TRBV29-1,TGCAGCGCAAGCGGTTACACAGATACGCAGTATTTT,CSASGYTDTQYF
TRBJ2-3,TRBD1,-,TRBV10-3,TGTGCCATCAGTGGACCGACAGGGGAAGTCTCAGATACGCAGTATTTT,CAISGPTGEVSDTQYF